This TCR beta chain appears in the sequencing data of a study of vaccination and CD4 T cells after COVID-19. Background on the study: The convalescents included six males and four females, and among them two were Hispanic while seven were Caucasian. At a median about 94 days (range 35 to 161) after diagnosis, post-COVID samples were drawn. Study-wide points: Convalescent patients had a median about 88% of post-vaccine SARS-CoV-2-reactive clones that were detected only after vaccination, not before it.

Treatment meaning: roughly 11-day PBMC culture with coronavirus spike peptide pools or control peptides (ViraFEST assay). Positive PCR tests were logged from March through December 2020, ahead of US Alpha, Beta and Delta variants. The germline gives CDR1 SGHTA, CDR2 FQGTGA. The V segment lost 4 bases and the J segment 4 bases; nucleotides outside the gene matches: 4. The CDR3 is made up of 15 amino acids. Cultured CD4+ T-cell DNA underwent Oncomine TCR Beta short-read sequencing. One entry per CDR3 protein, called by TCRdb with MiXCR from the PCR reads. The sample records some 16,000 distinct CDR3 sequences, about 45% being singletons. On this clonotype itself: Its target is not known.

The chain links TRBV7-3 to TRBJ2-1; 10 bases agree with TRBD2. The sequenced sample was CD4+ T cells from blood, cultured in vitro, obtained after SARS-CoV-2 vaccination. The TCR was taken from a human donor who had recovered from COVID-19. For the CDR3, the DNA is TGTGCCAGCAGCTCTGGACTAGCGGCATACAATGAGCAGTTCTTC. Translated: CASSSGLAAYNEQFF.